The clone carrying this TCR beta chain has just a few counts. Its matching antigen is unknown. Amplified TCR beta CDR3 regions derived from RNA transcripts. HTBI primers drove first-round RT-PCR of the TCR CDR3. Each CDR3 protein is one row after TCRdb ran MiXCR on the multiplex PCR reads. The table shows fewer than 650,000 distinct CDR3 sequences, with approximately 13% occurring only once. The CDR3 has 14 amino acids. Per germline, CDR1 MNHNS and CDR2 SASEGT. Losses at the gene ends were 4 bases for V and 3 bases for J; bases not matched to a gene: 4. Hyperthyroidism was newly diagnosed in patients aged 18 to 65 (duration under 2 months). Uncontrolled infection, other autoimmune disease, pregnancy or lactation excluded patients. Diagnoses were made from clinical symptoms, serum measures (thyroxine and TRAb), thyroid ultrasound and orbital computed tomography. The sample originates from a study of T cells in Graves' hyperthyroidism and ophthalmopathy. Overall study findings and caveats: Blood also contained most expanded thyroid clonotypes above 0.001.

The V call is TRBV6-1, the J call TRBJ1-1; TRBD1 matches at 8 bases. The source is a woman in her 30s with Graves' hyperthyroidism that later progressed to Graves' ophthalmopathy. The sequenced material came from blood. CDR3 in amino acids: CASSATGDYTEAFF. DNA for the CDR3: TGTGCCAGCAGTGCGACAGGGGACTACACTGAAGCTTTCTTT.